The next 14 T cell receptor beta chains were all read from a single sample in a study of blood T cell repertoires in COVID-19. TCRdb's copy holds only in-frame clones and misses some; the assay was immunoSEQ multiplex PCR. Of 250,000 or so clones listed, about 86% are singletons. The specimen was peripheral blood. These receptors all stem from a man aged 30-40 years with active or convalescent COVID-19.

The chain links TRBV30 to TRBJ2-3; 9 nucleotides agree with TRBD2. Unmatched junction bases numbered 7, after V lost 1 base and J lost 5 bases. Germline CDR1 GTSNPN, CDR2 SVGIG (reference sequence). The CDR3 loop spans 15 amino acids. The CDR3 spells CAWSGSGGHRDTQYF. CDR3 sequence (DNA): TGTGCCTGGAGTGGAAGCGGGGGGCATAGAGATACGCAGTATTTT.

CDR3 DNA sequence: TGTGCCAGCAGCGCTGACTGGGACACCGGAGATACGCAGTATTTT. It specifies CASSADWDTGDTQYF. The chain uses TRBV9 and TRBJ2-3; D is possibly TRBD1 (6 bases). The CDR3 sequence is 15 residues long. V shed 3 bases and J shed 5 bases, with 16 bases lying between them. Germline loops: CDR1 SGDLS, CDR2 YYNGEE.

V and J are TRBV5-1 and TRBJ2-2; TRBD1 matches 7 bases. The V gene's germline CDR1 is SGHRS and CDR2 YFSETQ. The CDR3 has 15 residues. With V trimmed by 5 bases and J by 0 bases, 4 bases remained unmatched. CDR3 in DNA: TGCGCCAGCAGAACAGGGGCCACGAACACCGGGGAGCTGTTTTTT. This translates into CASRTGATNTGELFF.

The gene calls are TRBV4-1 and TRBJ1-1; D is undetermined. Germline V lookup: CDR1 MGHRA, CDR2 YSYEKL. V gave up 1 base and J gave up 5 bases, with 11 bases separating them. CDR3 length: 14 residues. CDR3 nucleotide sequence: TGCGCCAGCAGCCAAGTGGGTAGCATTACTGAAGCTTTCTTT. Translation gives CASSQVGSITEAFF.

This chain connects TRBV5-6 to TRBJ1-2; 9 bases fit TRBD1. J lost 5 bases, V lost 3 bases, and 8 bases had no gene match. CDR3 length: 15 amino acids. Germline V gene sequence: CDR1 SGHDT, CDR2 YYEEEE. The CDR3 reads CASSSVDRGPYGYTF. In nucleotides, the CDR3 is TGTGCCAGCAGCTCGGTGGACAGGGGACCATATGGCTACACCTTC.

V usage is TRBV29-1 and J usage is TRBJ2-1; TRBD1 might be the D (6 bases). V was pared by 3 bases and J by 6 bases, with 18 bases between. The CDR3 consists of 15 residues. Germline V CDR1 and CDR2: SQVTM, ANQGSEA. The CDR3, as DNA: TGCAGCGTTGATATCAGGGGAATGTCAACCAATGAGCAGTTCTTC. Translating it yields CSVDIRGMSTNEQFF.

The genes are TRBV13 and TRBJ2-1, with D possibly being TRBD2 (6 bases). Trimming removed 7 bases at V and 5 bases at J, with 18 bases between. The germline V gene has CDR1 PRHDT and CDR2 FYEKMQ (reference sequence). The CDR3 has 15 residues. The CDR3 DNA follows: TGTGCCAGCACCGCGCGGGGTGTCAAACACAATGAGCAGTTCTTC. Translated: CASTARGVKHNEQFF. The full variable domain, its missing parts supplied by reference TRBV13 and TRBJ2-1, is AAGVIQSPRHLIKEKRETATLKCYPIPRHDTVYWYQQGPGQDPQFLISFYEKMQSDKGSIPDRFSAQQFSDYHSELNMSSLELGDSALYFCASTARGVKHNEQFFGPGTRLTVL.

V usage is TRBV3-1 (or the pseudogene TRBV3-2) and J usage is TRBJ1-6; 9 bases line up with TRBD1. This CDR3 is built from 14 residues. J lost 8 bases, V lost 2 bases, and 1 base had no gene match. Germline CDR1 LGHDT, CDR2 YNNKEL (reference sequence). The DNA for the CDR3 is TGTGCCAGCAGCCAAAGACAGGGGGATTCACCCCTCCACTTT. Encoded protein: CASSQRQGDSPLHF.

The chain joins TRBV5-4 to TRBJ1-1, with D perhaps matching TRBD1 (6 bases). The CDR3 is made up of 17 amino acids. From germline, CDR1 is SGHNT and CDR2 YYREEE (reference sequence). The V and J ends lost 5 bases and 3 bases respectively, with 23 bases between them. The CDR3 loop is CASRRLAIQGGDTEAFF. CDR3 nucleotide sequence: TGTGCCAGCAGACGACTCGCAATACAGGGAGGGGACACTGAAGCTTTCTTT.

This chain links TRBV5-1 with TRBJ2-1, with 12 positions matching TRBD2. Trimming at V came to 4 bases and at J to 9 bases, leaving 8 bases not matched to a gene. This CDR3 comprises 15 residues. The germline V gene encodes CDR1 SGHRS and CDR2 YFSETQ. CDR3 sequence: CASSQLAGGHGEQFF. CDR3 coding DNA: TGCGCCAGCAGCCAACTAGCGGGGGGCCACGGTGAGCAGTTCTTC.

This clone has more than one count but fewer than ten. The chain joins TRBV3-1 (or the pseudogene TRBV3-2) to TRBJ2-5; TRBD2 matches 10 bases. Germline trimming cut 5 bases from V and 0 bases from J; bases unmatched to any gene: 3. Germline-derived CDR1 and CDR2 are LGHDT and YNNKEL (reference sequence). The CDR3 spans 15 residues. CDR3 in DNA: TGTGCCAGCAGCACCAGCGGGGGGGACCAAGAGACCCAGTACTTC. Translation: CASSTSGGDQETQYF.

This clone was found a few times. This specimen includes other DNA sequences encoding the same CDR3. This chain connects TRBV6-4 to TRBJ2-3; TRBD2 matches at 8 bases. Germline-derived CDR1 and CDR2 are MRHNA and SNTAGT. V lost 0 bases, J lost 3 bases, and 2 bases stayed unmatched. This CDR3 region has 15 residues. The CDR3 DNA reads as TGTGCCAGCAGTGACTCAAGCGGGGGTACAGATACGCAGTATTTT. Translated: CASSDSSGGTDTQYF.

The J gene is TRBJ1-3, the V gene TRBV19; D is unclear. CDR3 length equals 19 residues. The germline V gene has CDR1 LNHDA and CDR2 SQIVND (reference sequence). Trimming left V 3 bases short and J 0 bases short, with 21 bases between. The CDR3 reads CASSIRGIPLLVSGNTIYF. The CDR3 region has the DNA TGTGCCAGTAGTATTAGAGGGATCCCACTTCTCGTCTCTGGAAACACCATATATTTT.

The V call is TRBV27, the J call TRBJ2-7; tentative D call: TRBD2 (6 bases). Germline V lookup: CDR1 MNHEY, CDR2 SMNVEV (reference sequence). The ends were cut back, 5 bases at V and 6 bases at J, with 20 bases in the middle. The CDR3 has 15 amino acids. CDR3 protein: CASSREAGGPFEQYF. The CDR3 nucleotides are TGTGCCAGCAGTCGCGAAGCGGGCGGCCCCTTCGAGCAGTACTTC.